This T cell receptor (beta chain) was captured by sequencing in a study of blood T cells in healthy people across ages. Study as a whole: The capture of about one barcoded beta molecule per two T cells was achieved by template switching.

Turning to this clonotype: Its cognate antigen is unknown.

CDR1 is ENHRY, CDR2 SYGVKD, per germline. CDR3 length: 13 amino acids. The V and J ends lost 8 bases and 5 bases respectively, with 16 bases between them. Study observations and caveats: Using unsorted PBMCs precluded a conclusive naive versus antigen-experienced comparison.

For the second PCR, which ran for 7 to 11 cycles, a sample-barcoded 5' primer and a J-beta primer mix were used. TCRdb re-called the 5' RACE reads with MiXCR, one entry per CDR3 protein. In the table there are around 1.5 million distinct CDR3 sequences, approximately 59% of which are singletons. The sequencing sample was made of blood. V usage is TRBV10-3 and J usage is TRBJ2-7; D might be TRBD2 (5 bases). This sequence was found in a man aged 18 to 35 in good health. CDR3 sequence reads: CAIGSGLSDEQYF. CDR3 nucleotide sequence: TGTGCCATCGGGTCAGGACTGAGCGACGAGCAGTACTTC.